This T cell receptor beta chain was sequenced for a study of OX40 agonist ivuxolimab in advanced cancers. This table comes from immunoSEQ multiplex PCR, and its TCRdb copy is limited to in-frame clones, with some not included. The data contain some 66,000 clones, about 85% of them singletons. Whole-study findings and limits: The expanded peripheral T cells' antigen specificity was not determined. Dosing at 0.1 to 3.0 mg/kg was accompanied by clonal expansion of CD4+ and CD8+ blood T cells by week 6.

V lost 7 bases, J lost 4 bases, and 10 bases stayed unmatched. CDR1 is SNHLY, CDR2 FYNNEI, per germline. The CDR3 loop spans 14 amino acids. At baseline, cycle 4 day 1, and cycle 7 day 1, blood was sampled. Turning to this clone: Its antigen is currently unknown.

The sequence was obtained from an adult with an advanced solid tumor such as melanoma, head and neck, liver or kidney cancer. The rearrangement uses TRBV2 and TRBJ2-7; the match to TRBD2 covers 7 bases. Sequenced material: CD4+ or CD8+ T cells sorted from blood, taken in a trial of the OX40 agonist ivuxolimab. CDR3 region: CASKDGGRIYEQYF. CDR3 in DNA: TGTGCCAGCAAGGACGGGGGGAGGATTTACGAGCAGTACTTC.